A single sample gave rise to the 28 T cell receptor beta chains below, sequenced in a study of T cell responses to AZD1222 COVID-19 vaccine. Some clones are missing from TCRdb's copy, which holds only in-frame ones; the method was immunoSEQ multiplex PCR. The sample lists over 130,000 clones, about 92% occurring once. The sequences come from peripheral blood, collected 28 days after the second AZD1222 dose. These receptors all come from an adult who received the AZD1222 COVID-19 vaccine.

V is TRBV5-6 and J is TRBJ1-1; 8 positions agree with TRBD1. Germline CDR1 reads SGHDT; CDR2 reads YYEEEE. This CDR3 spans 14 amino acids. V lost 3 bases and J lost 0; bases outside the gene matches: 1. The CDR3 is CASSSTGVNTEAFF. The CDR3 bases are TGTGCCAGCAGCTCGACAGGGGTGAACACTGAAGCTTTCTTT.

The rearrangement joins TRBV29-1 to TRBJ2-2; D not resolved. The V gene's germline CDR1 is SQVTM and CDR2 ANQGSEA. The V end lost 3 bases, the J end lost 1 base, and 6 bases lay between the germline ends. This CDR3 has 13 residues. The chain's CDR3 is CSVEWENTGELFF. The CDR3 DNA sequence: TGCAGCGTTGAGTGGGAGAACACCGGGGAGCTGTTTTTT.

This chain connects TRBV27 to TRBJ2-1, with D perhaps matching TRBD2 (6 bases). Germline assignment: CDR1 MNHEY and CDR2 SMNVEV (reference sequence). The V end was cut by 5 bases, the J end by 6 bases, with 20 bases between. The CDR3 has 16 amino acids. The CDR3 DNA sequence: TGTGCCAGCAGTATCCTATTACGGGAGCGCGGCAATGAGCAGTTCTTC. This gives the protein CASSILLRERGNEQFF.

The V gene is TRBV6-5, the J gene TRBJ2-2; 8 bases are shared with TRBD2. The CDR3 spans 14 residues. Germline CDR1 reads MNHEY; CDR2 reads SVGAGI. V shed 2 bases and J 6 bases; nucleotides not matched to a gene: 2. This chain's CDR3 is CASSYGTRPGELFF. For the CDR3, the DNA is TGTGCCAGCAGTTACGGGACTAGACCCGGGGAGCTGTTTTTT.

The CDR3 protein is CASSDRREAEETQYF. CDR3 coding DNA: TGTGCCAGCTCCGACCGCCGTGAAGCGGAAGAGACCCAGTACTTC. The chain employs TRBV18 and TRBJ2-5; D perhaps matches TRBD2 (5 bases). The V gene's germline CDR1 is KGHSH and CDR2 LQKENI. The CDR3 sequence is 15 residues long. The ends were cut back, 6 bases at V and 3 bases at J, with 17 bases in the middle.

In DNA form, the CDR3 reads TGTGCCAGTAGTATTACGGCGGCCTTAGTGGGCAATCAGCCCCAGCATTTT. It is translated as CASSITAALVGNQPQHF. The chain is built from TRBV19 and TRBJ1-5; D uncertain. The germline V gene encodes CDR1 LNHDA and CDR2 SQIVND (reference sequence). V shed 3 bases and J shed 2 bases, with 17 bases lying between them. This CDR3 contains 17 residues.

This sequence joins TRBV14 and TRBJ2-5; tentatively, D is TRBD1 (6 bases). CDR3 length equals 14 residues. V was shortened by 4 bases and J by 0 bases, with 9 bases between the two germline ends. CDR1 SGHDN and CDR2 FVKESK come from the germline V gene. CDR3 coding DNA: TGTGCCAGCAGCCTGTACAGGGACCAAGAGACCCAGTACTTC. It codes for CASSLYRDQETQYF.

The DNA for the CDR3 is TGTGCCAGCAGTGCCCGTGGGGAAAAACTGTTTTTT. This translates into CASSARGEKLFF. The J gene is TRBJ1-4, the V gene TRBV6-6, with D hard to call. The CDR3 length is 12 residues. CDR1 is MNHNY, CDR2 SVGAGI, per germline (reference sequence). V lost 5 bases, J lost 8 bases, and 9 bases lay in between.

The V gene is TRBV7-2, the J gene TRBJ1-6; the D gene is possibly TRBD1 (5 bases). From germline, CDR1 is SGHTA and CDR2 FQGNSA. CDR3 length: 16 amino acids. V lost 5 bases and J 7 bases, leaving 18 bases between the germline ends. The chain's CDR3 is CASSQSRDSGNSPLHF. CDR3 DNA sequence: TGTGCCAGCAGCCAGTCCCGGGACTCGGGAAATTCACCCCTCCACTTT.

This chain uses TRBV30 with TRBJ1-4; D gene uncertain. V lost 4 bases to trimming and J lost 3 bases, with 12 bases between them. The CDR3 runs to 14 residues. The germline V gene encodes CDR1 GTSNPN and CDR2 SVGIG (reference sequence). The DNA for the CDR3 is TGTGCCTGGACGAGAACATCTTCTAATGAAAAACTGTTTTTT. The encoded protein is CAWTRTSSNEKLFF.

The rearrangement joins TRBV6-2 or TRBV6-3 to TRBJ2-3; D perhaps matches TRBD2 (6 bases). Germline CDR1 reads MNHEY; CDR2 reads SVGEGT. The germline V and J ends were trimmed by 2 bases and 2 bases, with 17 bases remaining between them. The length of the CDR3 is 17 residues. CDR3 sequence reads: CASSYTSPGGNTDTQYF. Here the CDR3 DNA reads TGTGCCAGCAGTTACACGTCCCCTGGCGGGAACACAGATACGCAGTATTTT.

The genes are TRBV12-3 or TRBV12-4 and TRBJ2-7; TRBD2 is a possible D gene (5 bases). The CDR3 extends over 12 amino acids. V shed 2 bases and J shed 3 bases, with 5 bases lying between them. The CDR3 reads CASSLRGYEQYF. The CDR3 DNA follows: TGTGCCAGCAGTTTACGGGGCTACGAGCAGTACTTC.

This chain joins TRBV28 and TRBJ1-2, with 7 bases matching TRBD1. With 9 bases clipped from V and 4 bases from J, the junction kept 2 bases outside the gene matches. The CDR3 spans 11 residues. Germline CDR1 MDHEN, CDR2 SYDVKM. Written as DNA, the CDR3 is TGTGCCAGTGGGACAGCCTATGGCTACACCTTC. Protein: CASGTAYGYTF.

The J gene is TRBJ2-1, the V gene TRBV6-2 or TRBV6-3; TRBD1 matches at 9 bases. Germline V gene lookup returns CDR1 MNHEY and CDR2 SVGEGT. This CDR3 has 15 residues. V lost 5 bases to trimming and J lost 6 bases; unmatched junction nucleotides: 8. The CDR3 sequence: CASSDTGTGINEQFF. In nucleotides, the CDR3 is TGTGCCAGCAGTGACACCGGGACAGGGATCAATGAGCAGTTCTTC.

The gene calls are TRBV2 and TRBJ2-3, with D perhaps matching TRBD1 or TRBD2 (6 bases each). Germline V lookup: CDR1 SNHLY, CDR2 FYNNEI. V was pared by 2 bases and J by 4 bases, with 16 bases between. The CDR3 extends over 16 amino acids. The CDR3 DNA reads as TGTGCCAGCAGTGAAATTGTGGGGGGCTCCCCAGATACGCAGTATTTT. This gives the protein CASSEIVGGSPDTQYF. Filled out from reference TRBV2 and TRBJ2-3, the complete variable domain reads EPEVTQTPSHQVTQMGQEVILRCVPISNHLYFYWYRQILGQKVEFLVSFYNNEISEKSEIFDDQFSVERPDGSNFTLKIRSTKLEDSAMYFCASSEIVGGSPDTQYFGPGTRLTVL.

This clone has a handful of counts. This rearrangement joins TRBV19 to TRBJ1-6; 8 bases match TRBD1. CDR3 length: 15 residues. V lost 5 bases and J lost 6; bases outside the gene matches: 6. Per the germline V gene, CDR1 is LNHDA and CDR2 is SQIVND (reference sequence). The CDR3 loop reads CASSQGTGRNSPLHF. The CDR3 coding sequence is TGTGCCAGTAGTCAGGGGACAGGTCGTAATTCACCCCTCCACTTT.

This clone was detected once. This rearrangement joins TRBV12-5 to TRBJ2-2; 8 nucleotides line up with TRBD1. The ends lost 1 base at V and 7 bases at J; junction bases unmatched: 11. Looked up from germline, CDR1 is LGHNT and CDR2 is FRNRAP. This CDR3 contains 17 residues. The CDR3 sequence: CASGLAQFRGRGGELFF. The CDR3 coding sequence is TGTGCTAGTGGTTTGGCCCAGTTCAGGGGGCGCGGCGGGGAGCTGTTTTTT.

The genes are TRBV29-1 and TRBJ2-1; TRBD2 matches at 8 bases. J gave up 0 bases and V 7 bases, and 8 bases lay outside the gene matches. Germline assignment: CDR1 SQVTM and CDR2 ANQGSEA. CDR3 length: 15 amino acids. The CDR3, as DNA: TGCAGCGCCGGCGGGGGGCCAAGCTCCTACAATGAGCAGTTCTTC. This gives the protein CSAGGGPSSYNEQFF.

CDR3 in amino acids: CASSLQGYNSPLHF. CDR3 nucleotides: TGTGCCAGCAGTTTACAGGGCTATAATTCACCCCTCCACTTT. J is TRBJ1-6 and V is TRBV27, with D possibly matching TRBD1 (5 bases). This CDR3 contains 14 residues. Germline assignment: CDR1 MNHEY and CDR2 SMNVEV (reference sequence). Trimming removed 2 bases from V and 3 bases from J, with 5 bases in between.

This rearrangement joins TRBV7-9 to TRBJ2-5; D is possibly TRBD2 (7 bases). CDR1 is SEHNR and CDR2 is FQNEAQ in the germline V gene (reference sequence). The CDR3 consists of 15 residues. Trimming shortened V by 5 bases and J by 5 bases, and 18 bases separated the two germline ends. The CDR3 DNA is TGTGCCAGCAGCGTCGCGGGGGACAAGGGGGAGACCCAGTACTTC. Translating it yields CASSVAGDKGETQYF.

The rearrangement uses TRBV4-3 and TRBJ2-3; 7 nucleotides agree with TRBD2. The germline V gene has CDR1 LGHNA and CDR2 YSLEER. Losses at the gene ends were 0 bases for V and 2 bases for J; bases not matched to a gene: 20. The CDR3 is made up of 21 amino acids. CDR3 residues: CASSQDPALYVGGPITDTQYF. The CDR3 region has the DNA TGCGCCAGCAGCCAAGATCCGGCGCTGTACGTGGGAGGGCCGATCACAGATACGCAGTATTTT.

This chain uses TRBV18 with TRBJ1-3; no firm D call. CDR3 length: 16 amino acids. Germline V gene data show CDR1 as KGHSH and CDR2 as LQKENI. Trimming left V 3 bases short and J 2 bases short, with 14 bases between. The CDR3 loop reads CASSPLVRETGNTIYF. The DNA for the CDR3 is TGTGCCAGCTCACCCCTGGTCCGGGAGACTGGAAACACCATATATTTT.

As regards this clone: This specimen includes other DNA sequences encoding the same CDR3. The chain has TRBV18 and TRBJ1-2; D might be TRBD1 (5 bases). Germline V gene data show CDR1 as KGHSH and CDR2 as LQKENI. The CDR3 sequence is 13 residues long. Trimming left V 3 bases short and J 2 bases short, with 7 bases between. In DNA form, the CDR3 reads TGTGCCAGCTCACCGGGGGGGAACTATGGCTACACCTTC. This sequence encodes CASSPGGNYGYTF.

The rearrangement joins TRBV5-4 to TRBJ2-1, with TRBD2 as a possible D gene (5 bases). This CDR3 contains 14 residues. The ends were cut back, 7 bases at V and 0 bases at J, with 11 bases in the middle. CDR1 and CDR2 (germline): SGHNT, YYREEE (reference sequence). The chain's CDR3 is CASWARDSYNEQFF. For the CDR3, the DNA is TGTGCCAGCTGGGCCCGGGACTCCTACAATGAGCAGTTCTTC.

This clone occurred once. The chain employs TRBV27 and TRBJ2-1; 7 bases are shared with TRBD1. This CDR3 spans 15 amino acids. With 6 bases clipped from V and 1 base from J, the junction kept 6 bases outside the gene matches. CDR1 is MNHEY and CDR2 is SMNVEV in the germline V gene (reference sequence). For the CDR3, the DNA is TGTGCCAGCAGATTCCGGGACAGATCCTACAATGAGCAGTTCTTC. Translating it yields CASRFRDRSYNEQFF.

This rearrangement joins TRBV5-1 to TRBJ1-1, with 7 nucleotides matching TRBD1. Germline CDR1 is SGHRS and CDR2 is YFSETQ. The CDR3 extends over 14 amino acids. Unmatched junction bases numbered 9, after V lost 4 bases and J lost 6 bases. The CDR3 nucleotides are TGCGCCAGCAGCCACGGGACAGAGTGGGCTGAAGCTTTCTTT. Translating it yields CASSHGTEWAEAFF.

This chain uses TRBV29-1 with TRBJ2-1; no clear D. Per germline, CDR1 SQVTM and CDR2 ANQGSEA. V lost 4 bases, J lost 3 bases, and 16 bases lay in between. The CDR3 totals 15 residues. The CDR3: CSVARILTHYNEQFF. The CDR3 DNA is TGCAGCGTTGCCCGAATTCTCACTCACTACAATGAGCAGTTCTTC.

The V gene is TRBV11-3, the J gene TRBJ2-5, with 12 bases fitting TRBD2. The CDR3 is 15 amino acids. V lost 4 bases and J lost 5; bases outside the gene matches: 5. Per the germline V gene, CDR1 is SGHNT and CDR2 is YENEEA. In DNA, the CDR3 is TGTGCCAGCAGCTCTCGACTAGCGGGAGTGGAGACCCAGTACTTC. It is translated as CASSSRLAGVETQYF.